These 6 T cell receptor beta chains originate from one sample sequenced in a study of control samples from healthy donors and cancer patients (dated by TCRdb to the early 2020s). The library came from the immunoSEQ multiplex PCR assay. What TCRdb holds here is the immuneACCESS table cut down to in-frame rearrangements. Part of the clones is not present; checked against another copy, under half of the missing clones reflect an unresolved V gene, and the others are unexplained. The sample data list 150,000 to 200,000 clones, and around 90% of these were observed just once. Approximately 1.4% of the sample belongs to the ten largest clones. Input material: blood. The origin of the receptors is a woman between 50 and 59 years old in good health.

The CDR3: CASSLLTSGTNEQFF. The CDR3 coding sequence is TGTGCCAGCAGCTTATTGACTAGCGGGACCAATGAGCAGTTCTTC. The V gene is TRBV7-9, the J gene TRBJ2-1, with 11 nucleotides matching TRBD2. The V segment lost 2 bases and the J segment 6 bases; nucleotides outside the gene matches: 3. CDR3 length: 15 amino acids. CDR1 and CDR2 (germline): SEHNR, FQNEAQ (reference sequence).

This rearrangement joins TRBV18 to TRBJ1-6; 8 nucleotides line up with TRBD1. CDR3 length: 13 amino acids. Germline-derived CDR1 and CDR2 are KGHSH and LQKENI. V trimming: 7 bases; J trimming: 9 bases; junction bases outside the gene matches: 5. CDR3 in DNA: TGTGCCAGCTTTGGACAGGGAGGTTCACCCCTCCACTTT. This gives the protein CASFGQGGSPLHF. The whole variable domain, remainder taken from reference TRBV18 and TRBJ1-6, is NAGVMQNPRHLVRRRGQEARLRCSPMKGHSHVYWYRQLPEEGLKFMVYLQKENIIDESGMPKERFSAEFPKEGPSILRIQQVVRGDSAAYFCASFGQGGSPLHFGNGTRLTVT.

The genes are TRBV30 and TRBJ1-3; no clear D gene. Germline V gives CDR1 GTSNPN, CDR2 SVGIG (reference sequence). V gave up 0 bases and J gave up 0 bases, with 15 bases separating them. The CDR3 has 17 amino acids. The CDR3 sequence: CAWSVMARSRSGNTIYF. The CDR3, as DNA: TGTGCCTGGAGTGTAATGGCGAGAAGCCGCTCTGGAAACACCATATATTTT.

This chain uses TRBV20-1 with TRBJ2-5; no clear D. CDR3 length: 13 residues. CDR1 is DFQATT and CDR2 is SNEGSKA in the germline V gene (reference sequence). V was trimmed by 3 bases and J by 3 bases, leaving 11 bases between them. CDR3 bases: TGCAGTGCTAGTTCAACCAGGAAAGAGACCCAGTACTTC. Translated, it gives CSASSTRKETQYF.

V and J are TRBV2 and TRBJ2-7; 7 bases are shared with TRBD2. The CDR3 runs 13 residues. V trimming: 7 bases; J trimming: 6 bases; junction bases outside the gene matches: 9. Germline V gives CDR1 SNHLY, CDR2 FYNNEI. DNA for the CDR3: TGTGCCAGCACTAACTGGGGAGGGACCGAGCAGTACTTC. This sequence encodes CASTNWGGTEQYF.

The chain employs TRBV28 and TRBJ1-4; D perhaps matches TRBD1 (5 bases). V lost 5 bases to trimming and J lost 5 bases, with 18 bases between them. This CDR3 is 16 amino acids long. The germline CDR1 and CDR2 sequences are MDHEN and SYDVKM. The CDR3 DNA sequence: TGTGCCAGCAGTCCCTATGGAGTGGGACGGAATGAAAAACTGTTTTTT. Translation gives CASSPYGVGRNEKLFF.